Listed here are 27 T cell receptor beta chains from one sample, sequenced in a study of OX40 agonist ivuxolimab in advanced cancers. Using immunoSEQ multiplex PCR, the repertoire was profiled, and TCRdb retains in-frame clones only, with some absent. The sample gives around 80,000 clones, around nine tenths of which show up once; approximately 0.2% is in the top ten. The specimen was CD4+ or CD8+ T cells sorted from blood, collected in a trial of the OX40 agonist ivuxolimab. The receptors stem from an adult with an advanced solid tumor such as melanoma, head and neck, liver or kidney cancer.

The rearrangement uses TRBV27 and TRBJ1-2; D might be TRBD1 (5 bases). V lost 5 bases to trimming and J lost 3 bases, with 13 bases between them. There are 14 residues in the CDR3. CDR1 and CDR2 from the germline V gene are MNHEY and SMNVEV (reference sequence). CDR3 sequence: CASSNPPGDYGYTF. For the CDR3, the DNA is TGTGCCAGCAGTAACCCGCCGGGGGACTATGGCTACACCTTC.

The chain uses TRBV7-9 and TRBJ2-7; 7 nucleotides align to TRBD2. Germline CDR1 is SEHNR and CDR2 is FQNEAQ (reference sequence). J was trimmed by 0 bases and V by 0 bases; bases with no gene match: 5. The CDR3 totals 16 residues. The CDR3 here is CASSLAGGPSSYEQYF. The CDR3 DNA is TGTGCCAGCAGCTTAGCGGGAGGGCCGAGCTCCTACGAGCAGTACTTC.

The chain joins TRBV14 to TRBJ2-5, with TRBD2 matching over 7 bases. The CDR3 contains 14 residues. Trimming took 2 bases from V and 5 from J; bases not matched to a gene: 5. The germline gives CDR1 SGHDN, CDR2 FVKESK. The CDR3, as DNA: TGTGCCAGCAGCCAACGACTAGCTCGGGAGACCCAGTACTTC. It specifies CASSQRLARETQYF.

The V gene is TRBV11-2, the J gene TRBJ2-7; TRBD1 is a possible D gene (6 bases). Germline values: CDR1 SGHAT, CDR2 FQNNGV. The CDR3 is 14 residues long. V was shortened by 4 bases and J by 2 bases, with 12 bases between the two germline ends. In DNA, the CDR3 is TGTGCCAGCAGCTCCCAACAGGGAACCTACGAGCAGTACTTC. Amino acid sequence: CASSSQQGTYEQYF.

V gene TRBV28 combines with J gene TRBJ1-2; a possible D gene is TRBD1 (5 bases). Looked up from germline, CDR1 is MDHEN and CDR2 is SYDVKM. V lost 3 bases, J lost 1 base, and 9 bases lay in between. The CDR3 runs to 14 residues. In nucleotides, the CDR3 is TGTGCCAGCAGTTTGGGGGGGATTAACTATGGCTACACCTTC. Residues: CASSLGGINYGYTF.

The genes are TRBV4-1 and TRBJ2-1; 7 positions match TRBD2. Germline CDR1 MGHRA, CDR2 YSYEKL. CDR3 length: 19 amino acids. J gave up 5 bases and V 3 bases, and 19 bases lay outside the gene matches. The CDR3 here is CASSQRAGAPKGLDNEQFF. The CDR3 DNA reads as TGCGCCAGCAGCCAGAGGGCGGGAGCCCCGAAAGGTCTGGACAATGAGCAGTTCTTC.

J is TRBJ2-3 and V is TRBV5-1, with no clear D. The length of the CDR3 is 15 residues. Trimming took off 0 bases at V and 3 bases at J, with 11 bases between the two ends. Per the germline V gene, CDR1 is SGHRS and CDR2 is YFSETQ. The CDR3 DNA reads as TGCGCCAGCAGCTTGGTGTTAGCCCAGACAGATACGCAGTATTTT. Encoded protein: CASSLVLAQTDTQYF. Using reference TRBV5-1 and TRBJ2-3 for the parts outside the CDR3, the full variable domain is KAGVTQTPRYLIKTRGQQVTLSCSPISGHRSVSWYQQTPGQGLQFLFEYFSETQRNKGNFPGRFSGRQFSNSRSEMNVSTLELGDSALYLCASSLVLAQTDTQYFGPGTRLTVL.

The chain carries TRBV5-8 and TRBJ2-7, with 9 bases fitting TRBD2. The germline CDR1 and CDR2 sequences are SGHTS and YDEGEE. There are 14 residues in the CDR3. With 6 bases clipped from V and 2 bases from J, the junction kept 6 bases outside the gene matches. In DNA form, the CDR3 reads TGTGCCAGCATCTGGGCTAGCGGGACCTACGAGCAGTACTTC. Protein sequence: CASIWASGTYEQYF.

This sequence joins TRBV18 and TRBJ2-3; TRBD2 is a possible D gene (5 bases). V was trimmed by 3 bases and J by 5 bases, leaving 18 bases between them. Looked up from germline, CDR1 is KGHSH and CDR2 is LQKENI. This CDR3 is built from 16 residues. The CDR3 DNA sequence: TGTGCCAGCTCACCGGACCGGCGGACTGGAGGAGATACGCAGTATTTT. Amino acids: CASSPDRRTGGDTQYF.

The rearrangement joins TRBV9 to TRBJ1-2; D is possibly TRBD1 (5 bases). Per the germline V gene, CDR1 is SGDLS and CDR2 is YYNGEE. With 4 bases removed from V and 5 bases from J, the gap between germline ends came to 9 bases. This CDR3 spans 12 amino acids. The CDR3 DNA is TGTGCCAGCAGCCCAGGGCCGTATGGCTACACCTTC. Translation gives CASSPGPYGYTF.

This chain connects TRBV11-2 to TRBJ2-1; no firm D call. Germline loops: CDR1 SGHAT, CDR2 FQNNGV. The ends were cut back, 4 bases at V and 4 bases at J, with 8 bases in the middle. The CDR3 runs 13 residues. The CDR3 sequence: CASSSIPYNEQFF. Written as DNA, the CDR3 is TGTGCCAGCAGCTCAATACCTTACAATGAGCAGTTCTTC. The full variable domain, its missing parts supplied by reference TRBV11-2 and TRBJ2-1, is EAGVAQSPRYKIIEKRQSVAFWCNPISGHATLYWYQQILGQGPKLLIQFQNNGVVDDSQLPKDRFSAERLKGVDSTLKIQPAKLEDSAVYLCASSSIPYNEQFFGPGTRLTVL.

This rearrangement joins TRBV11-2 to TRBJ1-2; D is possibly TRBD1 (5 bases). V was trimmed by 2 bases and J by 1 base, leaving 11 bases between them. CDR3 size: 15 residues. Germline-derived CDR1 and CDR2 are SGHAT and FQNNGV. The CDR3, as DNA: TGTGCCAGCAGCTTAATAATAGGGGATAACTATGGCTACACCTTC. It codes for CASSLIIGDNYGYTF.

This CDR3 reads CASSYGGVAAGDTQYF. The CDR3 DNA is TGTGCCAGCAGTTACGGCGGGGTCGCCGCGGGAGATACGCAGTATTTT. This chain connects TRBV6-5 to TRBJ2-3; the D gene is possibly TRBD2 (6 bases). Germline values: CDR1 MNHEY, CDR2 SVGAGI. V lost 2 bases to trimming and J lost 5 bases, with 17 bases between them. CDR3 length: 16 residues.

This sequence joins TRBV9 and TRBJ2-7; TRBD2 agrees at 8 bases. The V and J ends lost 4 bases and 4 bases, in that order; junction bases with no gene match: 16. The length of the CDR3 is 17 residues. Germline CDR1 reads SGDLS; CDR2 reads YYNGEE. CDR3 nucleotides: TGTGCCAGCAGCCGAGAGACTAGCGACCGCAGGGGATACGAGCAGTACTTC. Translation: CASSRETSDRRGYEQYF.

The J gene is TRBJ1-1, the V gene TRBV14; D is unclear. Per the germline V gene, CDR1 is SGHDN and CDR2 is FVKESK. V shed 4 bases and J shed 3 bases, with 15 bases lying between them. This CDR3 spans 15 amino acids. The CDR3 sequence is CASSPPSGYDTEAFF. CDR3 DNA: TGTGCCAGCAGCCCACCTAGCGGGTACGACACTGAAGCTTTCTTT.

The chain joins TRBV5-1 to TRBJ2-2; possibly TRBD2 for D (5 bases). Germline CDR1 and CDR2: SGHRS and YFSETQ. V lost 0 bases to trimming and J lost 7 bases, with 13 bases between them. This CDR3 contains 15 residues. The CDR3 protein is CASSLATRDGGELFF. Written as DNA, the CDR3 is TGCGCCAGCAGCTTGGCTACTAGAGACGGCGGGGAGCTGTTTTTT.

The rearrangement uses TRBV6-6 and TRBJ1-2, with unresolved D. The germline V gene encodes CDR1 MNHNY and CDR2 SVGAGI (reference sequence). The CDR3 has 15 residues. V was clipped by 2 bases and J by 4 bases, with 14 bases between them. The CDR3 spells CASSYGVGQGYGYTF. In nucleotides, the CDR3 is TGTGCCAGCAGTTACGGTGTGGGCCAAGGCTATGGCTACACCTTC.

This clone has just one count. In nucleotides, the CDR3 is TGTGCCAGCAGCTTGTCGGGGGGGGCCCGCACCGGGGAGCTGTTTTTT. This codes for CASSLSGGARTGELFF. The genes are TRBV5-4 and TRBJ2-2; 8 bases are a match to TRBD2. The CDR3 has 16 amino acids. With 1 base clipped from V and 4 bases from J, the junction kept 6 bases outside the gene matches. CDR1 and CDR2 (germline): SGHNT, YYREEE (reference sequence).

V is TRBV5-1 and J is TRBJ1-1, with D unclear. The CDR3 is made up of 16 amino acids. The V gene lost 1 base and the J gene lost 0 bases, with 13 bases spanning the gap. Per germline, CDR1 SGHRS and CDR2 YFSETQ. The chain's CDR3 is CASSLRASAMNTEAFF. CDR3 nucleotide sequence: TGCGCCAGCAGCTTGCGGGCTTCGGCCATGAACACTGAAGCTTTCTTT.

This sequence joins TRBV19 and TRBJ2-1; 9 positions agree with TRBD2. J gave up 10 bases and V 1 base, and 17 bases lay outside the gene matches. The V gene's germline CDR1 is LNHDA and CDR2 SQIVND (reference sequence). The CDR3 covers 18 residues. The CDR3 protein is CASSIVFGAGGPRGEQFF. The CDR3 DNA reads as TGTGCCAGTAGTATAGTTTTTGGGGCGGGAGGGCCCAGGGGAGAGCAGTTCTTC.

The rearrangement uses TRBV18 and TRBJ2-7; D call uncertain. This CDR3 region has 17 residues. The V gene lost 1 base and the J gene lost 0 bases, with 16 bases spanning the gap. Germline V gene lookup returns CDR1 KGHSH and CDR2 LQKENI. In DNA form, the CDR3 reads TGTGCCAGCTCACCACTCCAGGCTAGTCGCATCTCCTACGAGCAGTACTTC. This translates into CASSPLQASRISYEQYF.

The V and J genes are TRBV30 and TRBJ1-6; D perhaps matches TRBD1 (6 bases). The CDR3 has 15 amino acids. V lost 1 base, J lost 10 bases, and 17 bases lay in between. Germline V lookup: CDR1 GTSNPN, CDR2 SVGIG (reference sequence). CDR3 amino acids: CAWSGQQGGRSPLHF. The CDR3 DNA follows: TGTGCCTGGAGTGGTCAACAGGGAGGGCGGTCACCCCTCCACTTT.

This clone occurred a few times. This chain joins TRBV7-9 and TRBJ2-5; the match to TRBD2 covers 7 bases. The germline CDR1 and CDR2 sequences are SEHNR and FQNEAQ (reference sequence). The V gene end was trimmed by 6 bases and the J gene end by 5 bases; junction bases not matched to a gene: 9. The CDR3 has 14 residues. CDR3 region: CASSPHGGLETQYF. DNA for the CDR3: TGTGCCAGCAGTCCTCACGGGGGGTTGGAGACCCAGTACTTC.

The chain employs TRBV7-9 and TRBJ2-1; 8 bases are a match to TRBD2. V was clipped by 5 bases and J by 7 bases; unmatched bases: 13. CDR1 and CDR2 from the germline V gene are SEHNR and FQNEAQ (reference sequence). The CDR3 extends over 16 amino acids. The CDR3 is CASSPEGQRGRNEQFF. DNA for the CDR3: TGTGCCAGCAGCCCAGAGGGCCAGCGGGGGAGAAATGAGCAGTTCTTC.

Here the CDR3 DNA reads TGTGCCAGCAGCTTGTCCCGTTGGGGCCGCGCCCGCACAGATACGCAGTATTTT. Protein sequence: CASSLSRWGRARTDTQYF. The chain carries TRBV5-6 and TRBJ2-3; D is perhaps TRBD1 (5 bases). The CDR3 is made up of 18 amino acids. Germline CDR1 is SGHDT and CDR2 is YYEEEE. V shed 1 base and J shed 1 base, with 19 bases lying between them.

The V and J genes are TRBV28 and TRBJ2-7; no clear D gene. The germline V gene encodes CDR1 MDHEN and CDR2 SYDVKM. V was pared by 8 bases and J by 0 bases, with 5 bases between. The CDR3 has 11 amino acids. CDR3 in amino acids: CASRLSYEQYF. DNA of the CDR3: TGTGCCAGCCGGCTCTCCTACGAGCAGTACTTC.

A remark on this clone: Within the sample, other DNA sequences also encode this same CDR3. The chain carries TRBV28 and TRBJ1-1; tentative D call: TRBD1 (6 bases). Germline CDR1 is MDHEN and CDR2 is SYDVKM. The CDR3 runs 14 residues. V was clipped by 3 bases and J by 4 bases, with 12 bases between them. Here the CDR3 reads CASSLRQVGTEAFF. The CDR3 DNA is TGTGCCAGCAGTTTGAGACAGGTCGGCACTGAAGCTTTCTTT. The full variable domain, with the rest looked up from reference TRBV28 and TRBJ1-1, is DVKVTQSSRYLVKRTGEKVFLECVQDMDHENMFWYRQDPGLGLRLIYFSYDVKMKEKGDIPEGYSVSREKKERFSLILESASTNQTSMYLCASSLRQVGTEAFFGQGTRLTVV.